This T cell receptor (beta chain) was identified in a study of cytomegalovirus exposure and HLA in healthy donors. The PCR had 60 Vbeta and 13 Jbeta primers. Repertoires were generated with immunoSEQ multiplex PCR, while TCRdb's copy carries only in-frame clones and drops some. In the table there are 100,000 or so clones, under 80% of which are singletons. Study-wide results and caveats: Overall, approximately 150 TCR beta chains were annotated as cytomegalovirus-associated. A link between a missense DCLRE1C variant and TCR beta V- and J-gene trimming emerged from a later analysis. In a later analysis, at a false discovery rate of 0.05, roughly 17,000 TCR beta sequences were associated with HLA alleles.

CDR1 and CDR2 from the germline V gene are SGHRS and YFSETQ. There are 17 residues in the CDR3. Trimming cost V 0 bases and J 5 bases; bases outside gene matches: 12. A word on this clone: No antigen is known for it.

Unrecorded immune exposure was likely among donors, who were nominally healthy when sampled. The chain uses TRBV5-1 and TRBJ2-7, with 9 positions matching TRBD2. The origin of this receptor is a woman between 40 and 50 years old in good health and CMV-seropositive. The sequenced sample consisted of PBMCs. CDR3 amino acids: CASSLEPAGSGRNEQYF. The CDR3 nucleotides are TGCGCCAGCAGCTTGGAACCGGCTGGGAGCGGGAGGAACGAGCAGTACTTC.